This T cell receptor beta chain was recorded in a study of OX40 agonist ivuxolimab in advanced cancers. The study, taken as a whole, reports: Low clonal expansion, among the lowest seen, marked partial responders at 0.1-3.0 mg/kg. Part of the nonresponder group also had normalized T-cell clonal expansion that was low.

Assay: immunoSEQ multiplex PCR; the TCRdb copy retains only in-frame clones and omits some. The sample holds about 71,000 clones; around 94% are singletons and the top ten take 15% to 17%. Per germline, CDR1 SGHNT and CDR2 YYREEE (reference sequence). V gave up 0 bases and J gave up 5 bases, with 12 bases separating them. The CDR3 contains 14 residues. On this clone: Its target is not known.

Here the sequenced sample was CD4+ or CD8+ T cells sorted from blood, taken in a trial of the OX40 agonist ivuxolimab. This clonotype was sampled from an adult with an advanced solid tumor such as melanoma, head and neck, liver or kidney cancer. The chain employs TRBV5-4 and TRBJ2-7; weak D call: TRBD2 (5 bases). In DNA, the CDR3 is TGTGCCAGCAGCTTGGGGTCTAGCTATGACGAGCAGTACTTC. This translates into CASSLGSSYDEQYF.